The present T cell receptor (beta chain) was sequenced within a study of response to subunit inactivated influenza vaccine. MiXCR was run by TCRdb on the RT-PCR reads, yielding one entry per CDR3 protein. The sample holds about 480,000 distinct CDR3 sequences, less than 30% seen once. Trimming removed 5 bases at V and 8 bases at J, with 12 bases between. The CDR3 consists of 12 residues. Notes on the study in general: The study's authors posited that every seasonal influenza vaccination enlists few new T cells.

This clonotype was seen only a few times. Its target is not known. The chain joins TRBV12-3 or TRBV12-4 to TRBJ1-1; no definite D call. This receptor was obtained from a man between 50 and 59 years old who received an inactivated influenza vaccine. The specimen comprised CD4+ T cells sorted from PBMCs, sampled more than 4 days after vaccination. The CDR3 bases are TGTGCCAGCAGTCCGCGGCCAGGAGAAGCTTTCTTT. It is translated as CASSPRPGEAFF.